A single sample is the source of the 21 T cell receptor beta chains below, sequenced in a study of blood T cell repertoires in COVID-19. The repertoire was sequenced with immunoSEQ multiplex PCR; TCRdb's copy has only in-frame clones and lacks some. The table includes over 100,000 clones, approximately 78% detected once. Material: peripheral blood. These receptors were collected from a man aged 70-80 years with acute or convalescent COVID-19.

The chain combines TRBV5-1 with TRBJ2-3; maybe TRBD2 (5 bases). The V gene lost 4 bases and the J gene lost 0 bases, with 9 bases spanning the gap. Germline V CDR1 and CDR2: SGHRS, YFSETQ. The CDR3 is 14 amino acids. CDR3: CASSPSGSTDTQYF. The CDR3 nucleotides read TGCGCCAGCAGCCCGAGCGGTAGCACAGATACGCAGTATTTT.

The gene calls are TRBV6-5 and TRBJ2-2; 7 nucleotides line up with TRBD1. Unmatched junction bases numbered 6, after V lost 0 bases and J lost 5 bases. This CDR3 is 16 amino acids long. Germline loops: CDR1 MNHEY, CDR2 SVGAGI. CDR3 protein: CASSYSPDRVTGELFF. The DNA for the CDR3 is TGTGCCAGCAGTTACTCACCCGACAGGGTAACCGGGGAGCTGTTTTTT.

The rearrangement joins TRBV29-1 to TRBJ2-3; TRBD2 agrees at 7 bases. Germline trimming cut 8 bases from V and 5 bases from J; bases unmatched to any gene: 7. Germline V gene data show CDR1 as SQVTM and CDR2 as ANQGSEA. The CDR3 contains 12 residues. The CDR3 here is CSPAGVKDTQYF. In DNA form, the CDR3 reads TGCAGCCCCGCGGGGGTTAAAGATACGCAGTATTTT.

This clone has only a few counts. This sequence joins TRBV5-1 and TRBJ2-2; weak D call: TRBD1 (6 bases). V was shortened by 3 bases and J by 7 bases, with 13 bases between the two germline ends. The V gene's germline CDR1 is SGHRS and CDR2 YFSETQ. This CDR3 is 14 amino acids long. CDR3 sequence: CASSSQGSDGELFF. As DNA, the CDR3 is TGCGCCAGCAGCTCACAGGGTAGTGACGGGGAGCTGTTTTTT. Full variable domain (rest looked up from reference TRBV5-1 and TRBJ2-2): KAGVTQTPRYLIKTRGQQVTLSCSPISGHRSVSWYQQTPGQGLQFLFEYFSETQRNKGNFPGRFSGRQFSNSRSEMNVSTLELGDSALYLCASSSQGSDGELFFGEGSRLTVL.

The CDR3 nucleotides read TGTGCCAGCAGCCTAGGACAGACTAGCAATCAGCCCCAGCATTTT. Encoded protein: CASSLGQTSNQPQHF. This chain links TRBV7-9 with TRBJ1-5; weak D call: TRBD1 (6 bases). Germline CDR1 is SEHNR and CDR2 is FQNEAQ (reference sequence). The CDR3 sequence is 15 residues long. Between the trimmed V and J ends, which lost 5 bases and 0 bases, there was a span of 11 bases.

Only a few counts were recorded for this clone. V gene TRBV5-1 combines with J gene TRBJ2-3; 8 nucleotides line up with TRBD2. The J segment lost 4 bases and the V segment lost 4 bases, leaving 5 bases of the junction unmatched. The CDR3 contains 14 residues. Germline values: CDR1 SGHRS, CDR2 YFSETQ. The CDR3 reads CASSPGTRADTQYF. CDR3 bases: TGCGCCAGCAGCCCCGGGACTAGAGCAGATACGCAGTATTTT.

This clone was picked up a small number of times. The chain employs TRBV9 and TRBJ1-5; TRBD1 matches 8 bases. CDR1 and CDR2 from the germline V gene are SGDLS and YYNGEE. The J segment lost 5 bases and the V segment lost 4 bases, leaving 8 bases of the junction unmatched. This CDR3 region has 15 residues. CDR3 in amino acids: CASSPSTGGYQPQHF. For the CDR3, the DNA is TGTGCCAGCAGCCCAAGCACAGGGGGTTATCAGCCCCAGCATTTT.

The chain employs TRBV29-1 and TRBJ2-1; D might be TRBD1 (6 bases). V gave up 0 bases and J gave up 7 bases, with 19 bases separating them. CDR3 length: 16 residues. CDR1 SQVTM and CDR2 ANQGSEA come from the germline V gene. CDR3 protein: CSVEDLPGRGGNEQFF. The CDR3 coding sequence is TGCAGCGTTGAAGATCTTCCCGGCCGAGGGGGAAATGAGCAGTTCTTC.

V usage is TRBV10-2 and J usage is TRBJ2-3; no clear D. The CDR3 totals 14 residues. Between the trimmed V and J ends, which lost 2 bases and 2 bases, there was a span of 8 bases. The V gene's germline CDR1 is WSHSY and CDR2 SAAADI. CDR3 in DNA: TGCGCCAGCAGTGAGGGCCAGAACACAGATACGCAGTATTTT. Translating it yields CASSEGQNTDTQYF.

V and J are TRBV5-1 and TRBJ2-7, with TRBD1 as a possible D gene (6 bases). Germline values: CDR1 SGHRS, CDR2 YFSETQ. The CDR3 totals 15 residues. V was pared by 0 bases and J by 4 bases, with 14 bases between. CDR3 amino acids: CASSLDAGATYEQYF. The CDR3 DNA follows: TGCGCCAGCAGCTTGGACGCAGGGGCGACTTACGAGCAGTACTTC.

The chain combines TRBV21-1 with TRBJ2-7; the table's D call, TRBD1, has no DNA check behind it. TRBV21-1 is a pseudogene. The CDR3 is 18 residues long. The CDR3 reads CASSNVIMDKALPYEQYF. The CDR3 DNA reads as TGTGCCAGCAGCAACGTTATAATGGACAAAGCCCTTCCCTACGAGCAGTACTTC.

This chain uses TRBV19 with TRBJ2-2, with D possibly being TRBD2 (5 bases). V was cut by 5 bases and J by 5 bases, with 21 bases left in between. The CDR3 length is 17 residues. Germline V gene data show CDR1 as LNHDA and CDR2 as SQIVND (reference sequence). The CDR3 nucleotides read TGTGCCAGTAGTCCGGGTGAGAGGGCCCGACGTACCGGGGAGCTGTTTTTT. Translating it yields CASSPGERARRTGELFF.

The V gene is TRBV3-1 (or the pseudogene TRBV3-2), the J gene TRBJ2-1, with D unresolved. The CDR3 has 18 residues. V lost 1 base, J lost 0 bases, and 16 bases lay in between. Germline loops: CDR1 LGHDT, CDR2 YNNKEL (reference sequence). CDR3 DNA: TGTGCCAGCAGCCAAGCTGGCCTAACGGGTAGCTCCTACAATGAGCAGTTCTTC. It codes for CASSQAGLTGSSYNEQFF.

This chain uses TRBV6-1 with TRBJ1-3, with a weak D call TRBD1 (5 bases). V was pared by 0 bases and J by 6 bases, with 12 bases between. This CDR3 has 15 amino acids. Germline V gives CDR1 MNHNS, CDR2 SASEGT. The CDR3 loop reads CASSEAGGIENTIYF. As DNA, the CDR3 is TGTGCCAGCAGTGAAGCGGGGGGGATAGAAAACACCATATATTTT.

The chain joins TRBV7-8 to TRBJ1-5; TRBD1 aligns across 9 bases. CDR3 size: 13 residues. The germline CDR1 and CDR2 sequences are SGHVS and FQNEAQ. Losses at the gene ends were 3 bases for V and 7 bases for J; bases not matched to a gene: 1. CDR3 residues: CASSLTGGQPQHF. The CDR3 nucleotides are TGTGCCAGCAGCTTGACAGGGGGACAGCCCCAGCATTTT.

V gene TRBV5-4 combines with J gene TRBJ2-3; D is ambiguous. The CDR3 sequence is 15 residues long. Germline-derived CDR1 and CDR2 are SGHNT and YYREEE (reference sequence). Trimming pared 4 bases from V and 0 bases from J, leaving 12 bases between. The CDR3: CASSADTKSTDTQYF. The CDR3 region has the DNA TGTGCCAGCAGCGCAGACACCAAAAGCACAGATACGCAGTATTTT.

This rearrangement joins TRBV5-1 to TRBJ1-2; 10 bases agree with TRBD1. With V trimmed by 0 bases and J by 8 bases, 13 bases remained unmatched. CDR3 length: 17 amino acids. Looked up from germline, CDR1 is SGHRS and CDR2 is YFSETQ. The chain's CDR3 is CASSLEGDRGLSEGYTF. CDR3 in DNA: TGCGCCAGCAGCTTGGAGGGGGACAGGGGCCTTTCGGAGGGCTACACCTTC.

The genes are TRBV18 and TRBJ2-3, with TRBD2 identical over 7 bases. CDR3 length equals 17 residues. CDR1 and CDR2 from the germline V gene are KGHSH and LQKENI. Trimming at V came to 2 bases and at J to 2 bases, leaving 10 bases not matched to a gene. The CDR3 nucleotides are TGTGCCAGCTCACCAATCTCGGCAGGGACTATCACAGATACGCAGTATTTT. It yields the protein CASSPISAGTITDTQYF.

The chain employs TRBV18 and TRBJ2-7, with TRBD1 matching 8 bases. Germline V gene lookup returns CDR1 KGHSH and CDR2 LQKENI. The V segment lost 3 bases and the J segment 3 bases; nucleotides outside the gene matches: 7. The CDR3 spans 15 residues. The CDR3 reads CASSPPRTGYYEQYF. For the CDR3, the DNA is TGTGCCAGCTCACCTCCCCGGACAGGGTACTACGAGCAGTACTTC.

This chain uses TRBV3-1 (or the pseudogene TRBV3-2) with TRBJ1-2; D ambiguous. Germline lookup yields CDR1 LGHDT and CDR2 YNNKEL (reference sequence). V was pared by 4 bases and J by 4 bases, with 7 bases between. The CDR3 runs to 12 residues. The CDR3 DNA reads as TGTGCCAGCAGCCCCTCAGGCTATGGCTACACCTTC. Translated, it gives CASSPSGYGYTF.

The chain links TRBV11-3 to TRBJ2-5, with D perhaps matching TRBD2 (6 bases). Germline CDR1 reads SGHNT; CDR2 reads YENEEA. V was clipped by 2 bases and J by 5 bases, with 12 bases between them. This CDR3 has 14 residues. The CDR3 sequence is CASSLRSAGETQYF. CDR3 in DNA: TGTGCCAGCAGCTTAAGGTCGGCGGGGGAGACCCAGTACTTC.